This T cell receptor (beta chain) came from a study of Ad26.COV2.S vaccination and SARS-CoV-2 variants. Looking at the study overall: Ad26.COV2.S arm of COV1001 included the donor. Study-wide findings and caveats: TCR breadth and depth analyses may have underestimated total T cell responses. There was reportedly substantial breadth in spike-specific CD8+ and CD4+ T cell responses after vaccination.

CDR1 is SGDLS and CDR2 is YYNGEE in the germline V gene. J lost 0 bases, V lost 4 bases, and 11 bases had no gene match. The CDR3 length is 17 residues. Here immunoSEQ multiplex PCR was the method, and the copy in TCRdb shows in-frame clones only, minus some. Of 350,000 to 450,000 clones listed, about 88% were seen once; the top ten hold 2.5% to 3.5%. Treatment meaning: approximately 18 received Ad26.COV2.S at low or high dose, single or two shots; 5 received placebo; per-sample allocation not given. Sampling was performed 63 days after the first vaccine or placebo injection. At a Boston site, the person donating was an adult of 18-55 years. With regard to this clone: What it binds is unknown.

The TCR originated in a person between 18 and 59 years old who received the Ad26.COV2.S COVID-19 vaccine or a placebo. The V and J genes are TRBV9 and TRBJ2-7; 9 bases agree with TRBD2. Sequencing was performed on peripheral blood, taken in a trial of Ad26.COV2.S vaccine versus placebo. CDR3: CASSPRSGLAFSYEQYF. CDR3 DNA sequence: TGTGCCAGCAGCCCCCGGTCCGGACTAGCGTTCTCCTACGAGCAGTACTTC.